Listed here are 3 T cell receptor beta chains from one sample, sequenced in a study of neoadjuvant nivolumab and ipilimumab in lung cancer. Libraries were prepared by immunoSEQ multiplex PCR; TCRdb keeps only in-frame clonotypes and omits some of them. This repertoire shows 5,000 or so clones, 73% found once; its top ten account for approximately 10%. This sample comprised tumor tissue, obtained after neoadjuvant nivolumab, alone or with ipilimumab, at or shortly before surgery. Every receptor here comes from an adult with non-small cell lung cancer.

The V and J genes are TRBV2 and TRBJ1-1; 8 positions agree with TRBD1. The germline gives CDR1 SNHLY, CDR2 FYNNEI. The junction had 7 bases not matched to a gene; V was cut back by 11 bases and J by 2 bases. The CDR3 length is 13 residues. The CDR3 loop is CAARDRLNTEAFF. CDR3 bases: TGTGCCGCCCGGGACAGGTTAAACACTGAAGCTTTCTTT. Filled out from reference TRBV2 and TRBJ1-1, the complete variable domain reads EPEVTQTPSHQVTQMGQEVILRCVPISNHLYFYWYRQILGQKVEFLVSFYNNEISEKSEIFDDQFSVERPDGSNFTLKIRSTKLEDSAMYFCAARDRLNTEAFFGQGTRLTVV.

The chain's CDR3 is CASSDSPGNTEAFF. The CDR3 nucleotides read TGTGCCAGCAGTGATTCCCCGGGGAACACTGAAGCTTTCTTT. The chain joins TRBV6-4 to TRBJ1-1; D remains unclear. CDR3 size: 14 residues. Trimming shortened V by 3 bases and J by 1 base, and 9 bases separated the two germline ends. Germline V gene data show CDR1 as MRHNA and CDR2 as SNTAGT.

V is TRBV25-1 and J is TRBJ2-5; no firm D call. This CDR3 is built from 9 residues. Germline lookup yields CDR1 MGHDK and CDR2 SYGVNS. Trimming stripped 6 bases from V and 9 bases from J, with 5 bases between. CDR3 region: CASRDAQYF. CDR3 DNA: TGTGCCAGCAGGGATGCCCAGTACTTC.